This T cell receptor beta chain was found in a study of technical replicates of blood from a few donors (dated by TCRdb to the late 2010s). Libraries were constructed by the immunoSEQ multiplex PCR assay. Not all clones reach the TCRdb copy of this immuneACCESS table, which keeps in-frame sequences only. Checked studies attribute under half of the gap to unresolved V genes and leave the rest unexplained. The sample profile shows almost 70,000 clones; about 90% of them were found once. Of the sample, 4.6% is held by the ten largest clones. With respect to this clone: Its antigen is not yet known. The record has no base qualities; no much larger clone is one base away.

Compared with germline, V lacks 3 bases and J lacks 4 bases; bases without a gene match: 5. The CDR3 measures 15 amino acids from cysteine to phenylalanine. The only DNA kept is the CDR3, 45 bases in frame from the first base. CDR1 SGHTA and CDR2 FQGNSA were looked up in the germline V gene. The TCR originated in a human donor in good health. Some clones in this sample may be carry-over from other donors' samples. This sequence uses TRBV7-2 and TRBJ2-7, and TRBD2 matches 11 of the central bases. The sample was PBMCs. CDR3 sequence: CASSFLAGGRYEQYF. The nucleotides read TGTGCCAGCAGCTTTTTAGCGGGGGGGCGATACGAGCAGTACTTC.